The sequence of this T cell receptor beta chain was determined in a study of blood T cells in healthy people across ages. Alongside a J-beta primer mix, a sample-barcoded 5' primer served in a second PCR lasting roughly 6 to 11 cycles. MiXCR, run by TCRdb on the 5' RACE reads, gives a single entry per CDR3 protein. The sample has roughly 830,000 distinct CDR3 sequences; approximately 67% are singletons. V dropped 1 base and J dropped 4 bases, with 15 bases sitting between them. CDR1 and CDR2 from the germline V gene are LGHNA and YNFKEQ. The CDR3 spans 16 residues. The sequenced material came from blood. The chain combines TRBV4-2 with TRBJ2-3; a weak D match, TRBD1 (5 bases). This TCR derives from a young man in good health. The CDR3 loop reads CASSQGGRTRADTQYF. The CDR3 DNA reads TGTGCCAGCAGCCAAGGGGGTCGTACCAGGGCAGATACGCAGTATTTT.